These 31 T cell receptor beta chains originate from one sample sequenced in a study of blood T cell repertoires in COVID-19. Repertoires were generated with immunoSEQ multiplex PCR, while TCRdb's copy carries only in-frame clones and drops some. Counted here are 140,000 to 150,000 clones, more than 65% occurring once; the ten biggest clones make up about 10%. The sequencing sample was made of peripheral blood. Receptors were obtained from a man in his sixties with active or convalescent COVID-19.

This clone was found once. DNA for the CDR3: TGTGCCAGCAGCTTCAACGGGGGGGCCCGTAGCCATGAGCAGTTCTTC. It specifies CASSFNGGARSHEQFF. This chain connects TRBV11-3 to TRBJ2-1; 8 bases line up with TRBD2. V shed 3 bases, J shed 8 bases, and the junction held 12 bases outside the gene matches. The V gene's germline CDR1 is SGHNT and CDR2 YENEEA. The CDR3 contains 16 residues.

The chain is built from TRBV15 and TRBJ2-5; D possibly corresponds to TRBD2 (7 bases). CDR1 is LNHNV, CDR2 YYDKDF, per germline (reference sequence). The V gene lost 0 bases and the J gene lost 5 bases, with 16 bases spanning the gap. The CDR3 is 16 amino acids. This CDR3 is CATSRDLGGARETQYF. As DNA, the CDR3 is TGTGCCACCAGCAGAGATCTTGGGGGGGCCAGGGAGACCCAGTACTTC.

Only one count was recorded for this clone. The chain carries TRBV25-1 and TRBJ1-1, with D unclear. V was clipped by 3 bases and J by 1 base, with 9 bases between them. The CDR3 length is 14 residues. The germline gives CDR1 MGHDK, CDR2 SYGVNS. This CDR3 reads CASSDRPGNTEAFF. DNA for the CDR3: TGTGCCAGCAGTGACCGGCCGGGGAACACTGAAGCTTTCTTT.

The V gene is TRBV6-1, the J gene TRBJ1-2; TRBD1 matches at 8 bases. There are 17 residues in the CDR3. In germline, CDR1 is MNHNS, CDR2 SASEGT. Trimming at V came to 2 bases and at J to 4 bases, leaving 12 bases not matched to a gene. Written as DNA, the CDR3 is TGTGCCAGCAGTGAAATCCAAACCGGGACAGGAACCTATGGCTACACCTTC. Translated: CASSEIQTGTGTYGYTF.

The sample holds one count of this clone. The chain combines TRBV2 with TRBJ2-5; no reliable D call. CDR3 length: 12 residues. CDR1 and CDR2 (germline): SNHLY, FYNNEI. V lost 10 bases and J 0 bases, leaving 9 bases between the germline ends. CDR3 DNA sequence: TGTGCCACTCAAGCATACCAAGAGACCCAGTACTTC. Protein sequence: CATQAYQETQYF.

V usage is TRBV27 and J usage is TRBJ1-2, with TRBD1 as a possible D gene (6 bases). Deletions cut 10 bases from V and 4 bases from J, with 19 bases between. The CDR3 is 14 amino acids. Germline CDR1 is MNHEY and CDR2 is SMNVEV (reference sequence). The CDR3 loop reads CATQGVGAGYGYTF. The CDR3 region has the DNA TGTGCCACTCAAGGGGTGGGGGCGGGCTATGGCTACACCTTC.

The CDR3 is CASSREEAGVTEAFF. As DNA, the CDR3 is TGTGCCAGCAGCCGCGAAGAGGCGGGGGTTACTGAAGCTTTCTTT. The rearrangement uses TRBV3-1 (or the pseudogene TRBV3-2) and TRBJ1-1, with a weak D call TRBD1 (5 bases). CDR1 is LGHDT and CDR2 is YNNKEL in the germline V gene (reference sequence). Trimming stripped 4 bases from V and 5 bases from J, with 17 bases between. CDR3 length: 15 amino acids.

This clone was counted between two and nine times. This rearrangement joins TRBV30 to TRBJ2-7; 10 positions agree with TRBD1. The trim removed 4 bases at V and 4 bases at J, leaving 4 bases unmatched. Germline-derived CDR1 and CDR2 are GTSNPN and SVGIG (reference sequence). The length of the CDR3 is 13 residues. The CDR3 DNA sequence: TGTGCCTGGAACGACAGGGGGCCATACGAGCAGTACTTC. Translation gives CAWNDRGPYEQYF.

CDR3 sequence: CASSLARDGYQPQHF. DNA for the CDR3: TGCGCCAGCAGCCTAGCGCGGGACGGCTATCAGCCCCAGCATTTT. This rearrangement joins TRBV4-1 to TRBJ1-5, with D tentatively TRBD1 (5 bases). From germline, CDR1 is MGHRA and CDR2 YSYEKL. There are 15 residues in the CDR3. V was clipped by 4 bases and J by 5 bases, with 15 bases between them.

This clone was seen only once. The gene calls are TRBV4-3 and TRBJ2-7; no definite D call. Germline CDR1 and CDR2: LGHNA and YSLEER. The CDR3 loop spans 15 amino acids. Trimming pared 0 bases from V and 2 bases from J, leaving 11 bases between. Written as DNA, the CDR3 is TGCGCCAGCAGCCAAGATGCGGTGTTTACCTACGAGCAGTACTTC. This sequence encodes CASSQDAVFTYEQYF.

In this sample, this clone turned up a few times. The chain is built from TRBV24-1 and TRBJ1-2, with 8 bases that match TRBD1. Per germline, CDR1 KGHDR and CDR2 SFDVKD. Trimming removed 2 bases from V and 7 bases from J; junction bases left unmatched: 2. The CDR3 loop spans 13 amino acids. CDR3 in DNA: TGTGCCACCAGTGATTGGACAGGGCTTGGCTACACCTTC. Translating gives CATSDWTGLGYTF.

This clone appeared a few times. This CDR3 reads CASSFRTGPNTIYF. Here the CDR3 DNA reads TGTGCCAGCAGTTTCCGGACAGGGCCAAACACCATATATTTT. The rearrangement uses TRBV28 and TRBJ1-3; 8 positions match TRBD1. The CDR3 contains 14 residues. V lost 3 bases and J lost 6; bases outside the gene matches: 4. Germline CDR1 is MDHEN and CDR2 is SYDVKM.

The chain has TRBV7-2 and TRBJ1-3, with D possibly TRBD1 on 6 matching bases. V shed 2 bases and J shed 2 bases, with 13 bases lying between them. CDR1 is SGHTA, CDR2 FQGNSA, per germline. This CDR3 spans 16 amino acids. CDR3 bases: TGTGCCAGCAGCTTAACAGGGAGGGATACTGGAAACACCATATATTTT. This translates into CASSLTGRDTGNTIYF.

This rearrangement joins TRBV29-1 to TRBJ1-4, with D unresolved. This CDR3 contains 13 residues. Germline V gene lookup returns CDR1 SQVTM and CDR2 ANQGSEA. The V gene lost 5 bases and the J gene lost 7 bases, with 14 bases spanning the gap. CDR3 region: CSVTRPAGEKLFF. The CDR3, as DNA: TGCAGCGTTACCCGACCGGCGGGTGAAAAACTGTTTTTT.

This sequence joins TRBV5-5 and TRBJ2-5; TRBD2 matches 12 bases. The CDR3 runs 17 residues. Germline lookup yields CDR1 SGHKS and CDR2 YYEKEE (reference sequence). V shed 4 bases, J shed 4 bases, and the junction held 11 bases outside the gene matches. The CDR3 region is CASSLLAGGPSTETQYF. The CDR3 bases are TGTGCCAGCAGCCTCCTAGCGGGAGGGCCTTCTACAGAGACCCAGTACTTC.

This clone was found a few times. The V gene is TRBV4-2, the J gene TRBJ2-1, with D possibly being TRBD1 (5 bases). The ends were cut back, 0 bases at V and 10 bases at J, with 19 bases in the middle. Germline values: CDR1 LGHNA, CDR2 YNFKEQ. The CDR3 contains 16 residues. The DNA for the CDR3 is TGTGCCAGCAGCCAAGATTTAACAGGAAAGGGTCCGGAGCAGTTCTTC. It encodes CASSQDLTGKGPEQFF.

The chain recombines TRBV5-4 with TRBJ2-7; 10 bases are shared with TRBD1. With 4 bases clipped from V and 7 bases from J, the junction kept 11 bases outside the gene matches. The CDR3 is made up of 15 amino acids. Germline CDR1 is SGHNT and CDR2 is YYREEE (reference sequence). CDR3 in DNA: TGTGCCAGCAGCGGGGGGGACAGGGGACCTCGGGAGCAGTACTTC. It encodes CASSGGDRGPREQYF.

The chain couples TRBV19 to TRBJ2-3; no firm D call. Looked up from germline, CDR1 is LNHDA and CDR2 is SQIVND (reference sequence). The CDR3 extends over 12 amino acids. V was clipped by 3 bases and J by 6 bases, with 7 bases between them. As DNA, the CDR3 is TGTGCCAGTAGTATTGCTCGGGATACGCAGTATTTT. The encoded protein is CASSIARDTQYF.

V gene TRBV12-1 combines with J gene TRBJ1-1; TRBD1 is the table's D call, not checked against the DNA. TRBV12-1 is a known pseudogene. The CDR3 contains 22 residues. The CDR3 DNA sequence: TGTGCCAGCAGCCAGATAGGACGGGACAGGGGGAGATGTAGAGAGGGAAACACTGAAGCTTTCTTT. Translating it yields CASSQIGRDRGRCREGNTEAFF.

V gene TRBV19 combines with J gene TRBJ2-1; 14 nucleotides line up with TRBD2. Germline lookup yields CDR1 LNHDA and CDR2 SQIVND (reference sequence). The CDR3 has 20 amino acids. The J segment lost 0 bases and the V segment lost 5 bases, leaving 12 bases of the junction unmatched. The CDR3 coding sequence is TGTGCCAGTAGTTTTTTAAGAGGACTAGCGGGAGGTAGCTCCTACAATGAGCAGTTCTTC. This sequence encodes CASSFLRGLAGGSSYNEQFF.

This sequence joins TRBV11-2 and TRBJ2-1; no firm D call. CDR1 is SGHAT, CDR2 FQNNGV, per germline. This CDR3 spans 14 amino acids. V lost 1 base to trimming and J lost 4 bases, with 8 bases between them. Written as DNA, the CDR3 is TGTGCCAGCAGCTTAGGAAGAGATTACAATGAGCAGTTCTTC. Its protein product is CASSLGRDYNEQFF.

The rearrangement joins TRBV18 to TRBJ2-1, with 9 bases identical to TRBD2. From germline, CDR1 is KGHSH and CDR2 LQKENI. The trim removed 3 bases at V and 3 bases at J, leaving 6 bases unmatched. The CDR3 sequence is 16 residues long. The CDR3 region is CASSPVTSGVYNEQFF. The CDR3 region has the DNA TGTGCCAGCTCACCTGTGACTAGCGGTGTCTACAATGAGCAGTTCTTC.

This chain's CDR3 is CASSQQPGITNYGYTF. In DNA, the CDR3 is TGTGCCAGCAGCCAACAGCCGGGAATCACTAACTATGGCTACACCTTC. The chain is built from TRBV3-1 (or the pseudogene TRBV3-2) and TRBJ1-2; D gene uncertain. This CDR3 is 16 amino acids long. Trimming took 2 bases from V and 0 from J, leaving 13 bases between them. CDR1 LGHDT and CDR2 YNNKEL come from the germline V gene (reference sequence).

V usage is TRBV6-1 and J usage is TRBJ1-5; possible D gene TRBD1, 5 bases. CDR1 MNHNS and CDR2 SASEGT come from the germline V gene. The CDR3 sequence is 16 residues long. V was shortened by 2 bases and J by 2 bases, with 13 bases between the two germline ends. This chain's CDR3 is CASSEWSGGGNQPQHF. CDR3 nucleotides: TGTGCCAGCAGTGAATGGTCCGGAGGGGGCAATCAGCCCCAGCATTTT.

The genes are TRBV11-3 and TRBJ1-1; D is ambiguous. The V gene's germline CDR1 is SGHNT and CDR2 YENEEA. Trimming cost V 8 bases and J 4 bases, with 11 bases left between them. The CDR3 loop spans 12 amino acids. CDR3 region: CASGRSSTEAFF. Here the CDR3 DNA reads TGTGCCAGCGGGAGGTCCTCCACTGAAGCTTTCTTT.

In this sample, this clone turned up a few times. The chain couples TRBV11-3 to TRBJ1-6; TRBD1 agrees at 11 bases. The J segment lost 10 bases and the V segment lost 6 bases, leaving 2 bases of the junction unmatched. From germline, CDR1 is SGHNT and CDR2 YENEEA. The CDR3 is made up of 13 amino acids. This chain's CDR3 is CASRDRGPSPLHF. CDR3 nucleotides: TGTGCCAGCAGGGACAGGGGGCCATCACCCCTCCACTTT.

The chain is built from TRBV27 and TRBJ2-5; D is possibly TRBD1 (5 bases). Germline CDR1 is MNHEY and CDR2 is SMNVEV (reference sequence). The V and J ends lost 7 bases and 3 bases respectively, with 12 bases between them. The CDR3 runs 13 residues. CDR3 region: CASIQGVEETQYF. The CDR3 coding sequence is TGTGCCAGCATTCAAGGGGTAGAAGAGACCCAGTACTTC.

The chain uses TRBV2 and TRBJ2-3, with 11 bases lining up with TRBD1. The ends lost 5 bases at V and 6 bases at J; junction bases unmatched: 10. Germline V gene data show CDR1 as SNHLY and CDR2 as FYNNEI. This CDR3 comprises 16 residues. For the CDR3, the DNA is TGTGCCAGCAGTCTACCCGGGACAGGGGGGTCGGATACGCAGTATTTT. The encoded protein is CASSLPGTGGSDTQYF.

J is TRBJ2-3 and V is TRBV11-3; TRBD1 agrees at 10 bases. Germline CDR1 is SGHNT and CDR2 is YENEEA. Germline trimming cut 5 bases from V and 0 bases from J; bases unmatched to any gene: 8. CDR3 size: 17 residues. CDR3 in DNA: TGTGCCAGCAGCGCCCGACAGGGGGCGCGTAGCACAGATACGCAGTATTTT. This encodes CASSARQGARSTDTQYF.

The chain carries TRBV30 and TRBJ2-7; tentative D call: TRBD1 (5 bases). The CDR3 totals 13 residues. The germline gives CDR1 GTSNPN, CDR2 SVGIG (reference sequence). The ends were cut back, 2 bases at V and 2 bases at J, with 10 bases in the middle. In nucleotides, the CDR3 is TGTGCCTGGAGTCAGGGCATTACCTACGAGCAGTACGTC. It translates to CAWSQGITYEQYV.

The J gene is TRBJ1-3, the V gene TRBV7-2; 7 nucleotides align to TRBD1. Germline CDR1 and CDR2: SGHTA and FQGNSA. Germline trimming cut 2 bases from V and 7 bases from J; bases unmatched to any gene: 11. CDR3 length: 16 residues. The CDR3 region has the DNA TGTGCCAGCAGCTTAAGGGTCGGACAGGAAGGGAACACCATATATTTT. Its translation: CASSLRVGQEGNTIYF.